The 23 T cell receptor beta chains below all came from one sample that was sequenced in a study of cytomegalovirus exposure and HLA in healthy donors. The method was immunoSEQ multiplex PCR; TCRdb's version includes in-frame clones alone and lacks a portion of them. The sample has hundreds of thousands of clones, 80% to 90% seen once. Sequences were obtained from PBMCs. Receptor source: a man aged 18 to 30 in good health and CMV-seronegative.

Here the CDR3 DNA reads TGTGCCAGCAGAGAGGGATTGAATCCCTACGAGCAGTACTTC. Residues: CASREGLNPYEQYF. V and J are TRBV25-1 and TRBJ2-7; D might be TRBD2 (5 bases). Germline values: CDR1 MGHDK, CDR2 SYGVNS. Between the trimmed V and J ends, which lost 6 bases and 2 bases, there was a span of 14 bases. The CDR3 contains 14 residues.

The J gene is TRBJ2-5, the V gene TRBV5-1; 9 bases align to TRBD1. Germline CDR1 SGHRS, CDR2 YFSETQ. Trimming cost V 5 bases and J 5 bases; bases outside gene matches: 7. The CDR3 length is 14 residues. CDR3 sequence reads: CASRGDRVPETQYF. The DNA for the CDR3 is TGCGCCAGCAGGGGGGACAGGGTACCGGAGACCCAGTACTTC.

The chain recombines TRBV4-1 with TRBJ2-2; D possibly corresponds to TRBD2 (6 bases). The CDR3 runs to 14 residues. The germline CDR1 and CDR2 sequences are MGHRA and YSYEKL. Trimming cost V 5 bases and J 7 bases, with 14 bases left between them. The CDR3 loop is CASSSFLGGGELFF. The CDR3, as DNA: TGCGCCAGCAGCTCATTTTTGGGGGGCGGGGAGCTGTTTTTT.

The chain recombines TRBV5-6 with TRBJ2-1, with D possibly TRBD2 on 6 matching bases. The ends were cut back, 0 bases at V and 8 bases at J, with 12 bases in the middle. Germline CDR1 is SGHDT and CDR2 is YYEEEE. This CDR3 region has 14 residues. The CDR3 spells CASSLGGRLDEQFF. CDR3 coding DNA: TGTGCCAGCAGCTTGGGGGGACGACTAGATGAGCAGTTCTTC.

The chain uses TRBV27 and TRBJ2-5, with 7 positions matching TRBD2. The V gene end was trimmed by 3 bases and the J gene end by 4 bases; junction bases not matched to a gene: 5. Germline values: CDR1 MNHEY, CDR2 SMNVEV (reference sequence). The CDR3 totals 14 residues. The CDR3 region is CASSFIGEGETQYF. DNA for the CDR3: TGTGCCAGCAGTTTTATCGGGGAGGGAGAGACCCAGTACTTC.

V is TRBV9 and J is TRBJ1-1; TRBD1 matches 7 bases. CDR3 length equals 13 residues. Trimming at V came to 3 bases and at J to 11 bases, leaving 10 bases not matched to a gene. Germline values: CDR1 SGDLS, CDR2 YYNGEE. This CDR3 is CASSARGGHRAFF. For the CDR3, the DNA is TGTGCCAGCAGCGCCAGAGGGGGCCATAGGGCTTTCTTT.

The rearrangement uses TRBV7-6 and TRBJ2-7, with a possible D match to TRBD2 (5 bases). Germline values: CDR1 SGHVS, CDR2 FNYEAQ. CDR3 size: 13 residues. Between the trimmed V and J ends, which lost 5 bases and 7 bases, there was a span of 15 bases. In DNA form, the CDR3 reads TGTGCCAGCAGCCAACGGGAACTCGAGGAGCAGTACTTC. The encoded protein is CASSQRELEEQYF.

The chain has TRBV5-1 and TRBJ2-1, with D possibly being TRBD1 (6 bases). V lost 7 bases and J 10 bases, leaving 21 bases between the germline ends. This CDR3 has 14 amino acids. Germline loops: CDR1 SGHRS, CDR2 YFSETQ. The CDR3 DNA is TGCGCCAGCTCCACGATTCCGGACAGCATAGAGCAGTTCTTC. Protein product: CASSTIPDSIEQFF.

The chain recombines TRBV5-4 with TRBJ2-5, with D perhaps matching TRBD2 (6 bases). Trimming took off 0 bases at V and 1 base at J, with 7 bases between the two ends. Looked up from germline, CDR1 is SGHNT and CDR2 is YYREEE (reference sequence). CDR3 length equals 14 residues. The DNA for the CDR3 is TGTGCCAGCAGCTTGGGGAGGGCCCAAGAGACCCAGTACTTC. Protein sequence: CASSLGRAQETQYF.

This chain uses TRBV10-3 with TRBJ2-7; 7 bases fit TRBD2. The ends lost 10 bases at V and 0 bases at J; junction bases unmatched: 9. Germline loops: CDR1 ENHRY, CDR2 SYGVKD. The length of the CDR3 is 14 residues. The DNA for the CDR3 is TGTGCCACCTGGGGAGGGGCGATCTCCTACGAGCAGTACTTC. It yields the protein CATWGGAISYEQYF.

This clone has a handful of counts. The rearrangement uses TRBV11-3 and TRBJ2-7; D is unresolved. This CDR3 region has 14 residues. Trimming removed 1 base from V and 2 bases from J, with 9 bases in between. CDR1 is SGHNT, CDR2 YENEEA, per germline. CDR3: CASSLGGRPYEQYF. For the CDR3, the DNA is TGTGCCAGCAGCTTAGGCGGCCGCCCCTACGAGCAGTACTTC.

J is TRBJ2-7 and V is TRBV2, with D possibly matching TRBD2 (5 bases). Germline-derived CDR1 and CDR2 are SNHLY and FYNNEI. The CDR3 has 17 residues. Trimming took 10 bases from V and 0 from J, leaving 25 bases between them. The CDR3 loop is CATQLPDKEGSSYEQYF. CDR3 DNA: TGTGCCACCCAACTGCCCGACAAGGAAGGGAGCTCCTACGAGCAGTACTTC.

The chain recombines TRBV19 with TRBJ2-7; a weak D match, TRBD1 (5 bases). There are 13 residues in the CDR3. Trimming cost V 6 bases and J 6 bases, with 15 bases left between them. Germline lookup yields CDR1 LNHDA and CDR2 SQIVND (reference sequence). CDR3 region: CASSLMVQAEQYF. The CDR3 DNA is TGTGCCAGTAGCCTGATGGTACAGGCCGAGCAGTACTTC.

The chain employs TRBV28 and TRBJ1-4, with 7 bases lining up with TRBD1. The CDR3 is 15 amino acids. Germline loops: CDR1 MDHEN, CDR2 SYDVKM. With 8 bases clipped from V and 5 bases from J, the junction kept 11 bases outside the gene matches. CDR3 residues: CASSGIGQENEKLFF. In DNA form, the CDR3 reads TGTGCCAGCTCAGGGATAGGACAGGAAAATGAAAAACTGTTTTTT.

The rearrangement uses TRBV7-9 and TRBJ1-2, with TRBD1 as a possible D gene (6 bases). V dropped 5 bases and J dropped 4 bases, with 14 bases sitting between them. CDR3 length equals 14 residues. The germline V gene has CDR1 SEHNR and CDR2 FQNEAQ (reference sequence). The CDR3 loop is CASSPLTGAYGYTF. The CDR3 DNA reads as TGTGCCAGCAGCCCTCTGACAGGCGCCTATGGCTACACCTTC.

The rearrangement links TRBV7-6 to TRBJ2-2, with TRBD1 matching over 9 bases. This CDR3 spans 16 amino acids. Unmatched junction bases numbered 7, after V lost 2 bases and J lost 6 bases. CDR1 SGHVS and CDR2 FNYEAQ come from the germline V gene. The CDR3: CASSLLGQGFPGELFF. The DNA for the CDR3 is TGTGCCAGCAGCTTATTGGGACAGGGTTTCCCCGGGGAGCTGTTTTTT.

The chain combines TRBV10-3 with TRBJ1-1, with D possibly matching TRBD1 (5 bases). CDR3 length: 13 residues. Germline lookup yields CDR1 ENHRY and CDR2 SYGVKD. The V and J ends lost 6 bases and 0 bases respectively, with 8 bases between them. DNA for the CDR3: TGTGCCATCAGGACAGATTTGAACACTGAAGCTTTCTTT. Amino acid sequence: CAIRTDLNTEAFF.

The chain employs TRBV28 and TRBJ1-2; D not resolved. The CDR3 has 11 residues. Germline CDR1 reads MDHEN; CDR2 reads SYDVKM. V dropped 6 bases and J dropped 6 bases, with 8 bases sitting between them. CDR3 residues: CASSPSDGYTF. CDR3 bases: TGTGCCAGCAGCCCGTCTGATGGCTACACCTTC.

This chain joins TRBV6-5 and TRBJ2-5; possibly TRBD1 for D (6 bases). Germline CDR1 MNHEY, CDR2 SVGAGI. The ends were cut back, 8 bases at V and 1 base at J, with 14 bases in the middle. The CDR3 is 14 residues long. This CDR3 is CASAPGVIQETQYF. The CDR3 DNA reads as TGTGCCAGCGCCCCAGGGGTTATCCAAGAGACCCAGTACTTC.

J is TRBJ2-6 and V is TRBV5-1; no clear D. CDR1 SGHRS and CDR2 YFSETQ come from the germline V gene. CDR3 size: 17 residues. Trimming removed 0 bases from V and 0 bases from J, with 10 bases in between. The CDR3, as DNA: TGCGCCAGCAGCTTGGGAGGCACCGACTCTGGGGCCAACGTCCTGACTTTC. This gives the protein CASSLGGTDSGANVLTF.

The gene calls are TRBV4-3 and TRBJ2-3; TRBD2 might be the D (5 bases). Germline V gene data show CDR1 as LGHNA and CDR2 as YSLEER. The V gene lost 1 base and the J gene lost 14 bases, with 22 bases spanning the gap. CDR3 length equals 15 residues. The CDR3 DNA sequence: TGCGCCAGCAGCCAAGGACCGGGCGGGTACGGTGTTCCGTATTTT. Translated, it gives CASSQGPGGYGVPYF.

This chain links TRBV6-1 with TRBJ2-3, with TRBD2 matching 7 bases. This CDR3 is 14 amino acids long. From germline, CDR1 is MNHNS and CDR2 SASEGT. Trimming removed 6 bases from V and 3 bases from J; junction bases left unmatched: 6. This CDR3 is CASSTLGGTDTQYF. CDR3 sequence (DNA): TGTGCCAGCAGCACCCTGGGGGGGACAGATACGCAGTATTTT.

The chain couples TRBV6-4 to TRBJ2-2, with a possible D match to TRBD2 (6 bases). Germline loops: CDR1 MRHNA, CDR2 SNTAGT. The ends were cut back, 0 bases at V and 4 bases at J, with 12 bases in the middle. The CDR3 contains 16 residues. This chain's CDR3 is CASSDSLSGLTGELFF. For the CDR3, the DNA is TGTGCCAGCAGTGACTCGCTTAGCGGACTCACCGGGGAGCTGTTTTTT.